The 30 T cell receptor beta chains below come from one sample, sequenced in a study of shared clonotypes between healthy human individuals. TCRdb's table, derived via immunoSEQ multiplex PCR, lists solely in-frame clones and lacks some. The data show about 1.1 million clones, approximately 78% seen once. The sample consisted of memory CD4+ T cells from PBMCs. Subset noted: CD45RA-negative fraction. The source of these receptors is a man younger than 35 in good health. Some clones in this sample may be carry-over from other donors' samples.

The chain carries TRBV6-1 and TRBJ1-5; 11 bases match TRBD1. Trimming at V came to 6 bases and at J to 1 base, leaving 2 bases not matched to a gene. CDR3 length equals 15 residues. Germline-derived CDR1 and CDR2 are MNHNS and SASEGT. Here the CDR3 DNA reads TGTGCCAGCAGCCGGGACAGGGGGAGCAATCAGCCCCAGCATTTT. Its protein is CASSRDRGSNQPQHF.

This CDR3 is CAWRKQGMAGGYTF. CDR3 DNA sequence: TGTGCCTGGAGGAAACAGGGGATGGCGGGTGGCTACACCTTC. The genes are TRBV30 and TRBJ1-2; 7 bases map to TRBD1. This CDR3 has 14 residues. V trimming: 3 bases; J trimming: 7 bases; junction bases outside the gene matches: 11. Per the germline V gene, CDR1 is GTSNPN and CDR2 is SVGIG (reference sequence).

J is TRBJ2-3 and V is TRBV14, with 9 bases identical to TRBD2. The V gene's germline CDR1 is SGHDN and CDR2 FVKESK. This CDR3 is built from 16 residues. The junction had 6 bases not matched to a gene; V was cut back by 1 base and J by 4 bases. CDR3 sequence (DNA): TGTGCCAGCAGCCAAGGAGGCGGGAGGGCTGCAGATACGCAGTATTTT. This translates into CASSQGGGRAADTQYF.

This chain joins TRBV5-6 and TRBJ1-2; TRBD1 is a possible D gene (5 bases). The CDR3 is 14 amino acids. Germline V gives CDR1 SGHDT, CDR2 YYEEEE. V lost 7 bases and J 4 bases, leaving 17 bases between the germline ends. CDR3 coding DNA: TGTGCCAGCGGTGATTTAACAGGTTCCTATGGCTACACCTTC. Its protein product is CASGDLTGSYGYTF.

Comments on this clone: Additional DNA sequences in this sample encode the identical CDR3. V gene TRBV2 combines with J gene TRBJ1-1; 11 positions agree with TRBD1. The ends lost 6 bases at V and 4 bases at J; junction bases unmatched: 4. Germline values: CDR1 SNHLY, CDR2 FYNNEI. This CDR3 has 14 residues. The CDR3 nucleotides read TGTGCCAGCAGAGCCGGGACAGGGGGCACTGAAGCTTTCTTT. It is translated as CASRAGTGGTEAFF.

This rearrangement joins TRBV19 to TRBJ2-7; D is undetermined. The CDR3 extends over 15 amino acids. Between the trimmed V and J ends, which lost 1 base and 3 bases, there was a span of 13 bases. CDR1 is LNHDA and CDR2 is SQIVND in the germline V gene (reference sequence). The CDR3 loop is CASSIATAPGYEQYF. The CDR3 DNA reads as TGTGCCAGTAGTATAGCGACGGCTCCTGGCTACGAGCAGTACTTC.

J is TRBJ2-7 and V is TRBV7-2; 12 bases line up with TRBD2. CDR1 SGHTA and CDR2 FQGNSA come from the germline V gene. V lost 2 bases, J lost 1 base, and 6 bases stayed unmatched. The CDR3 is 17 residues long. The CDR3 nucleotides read TGTGCCAGCAGCTTATGGACTAGCGGGAAGGTATCCTACGAGCAGTACTTC. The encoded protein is CASSLWTSGKVSYEQYF.

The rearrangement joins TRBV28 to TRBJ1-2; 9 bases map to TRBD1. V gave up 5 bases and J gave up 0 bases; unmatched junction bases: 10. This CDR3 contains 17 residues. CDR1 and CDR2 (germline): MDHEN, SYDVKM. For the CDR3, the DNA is TGTGCCAGCAGTCCCTCCCGGGACAGGGTAGCTAACTATGGCTACACCTTC. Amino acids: CASSPSRDRVANYGYTF.

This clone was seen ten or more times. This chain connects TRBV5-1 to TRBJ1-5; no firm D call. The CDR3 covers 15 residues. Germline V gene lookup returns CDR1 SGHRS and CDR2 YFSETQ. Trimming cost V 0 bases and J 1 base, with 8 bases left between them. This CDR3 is CASSLGPYSNQPQHF. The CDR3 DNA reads TGCGCCAGCAGCTTGGGGCCTTACAGCAATCAGCCCCAGCATTTT.

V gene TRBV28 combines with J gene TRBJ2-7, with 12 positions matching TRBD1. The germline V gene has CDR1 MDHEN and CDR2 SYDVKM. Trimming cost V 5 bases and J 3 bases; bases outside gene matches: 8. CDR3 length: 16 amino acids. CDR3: CASSNLGTGGLYEQYF. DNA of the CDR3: TGTGCCAGCAGTAACCTGGGGACAGGGGGCCTCTACGAGCAGTACTTC.

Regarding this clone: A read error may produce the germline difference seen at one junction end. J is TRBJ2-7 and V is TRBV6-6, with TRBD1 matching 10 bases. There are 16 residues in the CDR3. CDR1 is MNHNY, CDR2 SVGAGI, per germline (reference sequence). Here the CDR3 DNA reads TGTGCCAGCAGTGACTCCCGGACAGGGGGTATCGACGAGCAGTACTTC. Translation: CASSDSRTGGIDEQYF.

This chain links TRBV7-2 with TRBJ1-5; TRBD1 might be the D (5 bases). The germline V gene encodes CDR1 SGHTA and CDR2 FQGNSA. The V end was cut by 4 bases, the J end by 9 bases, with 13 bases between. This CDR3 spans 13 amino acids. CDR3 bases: TGTGCCAGCAGCTACTACAGGATTATGCCCCAGCATTTT. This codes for CASSYYRIMPQHF.

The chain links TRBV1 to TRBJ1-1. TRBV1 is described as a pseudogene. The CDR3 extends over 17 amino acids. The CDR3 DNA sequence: TGCACCAGCAGCCAAGGATTGGAGGAGGGGGATAACACTGAAGCTTTCTTT. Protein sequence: CTSSQGLEEGDNTEAFF.

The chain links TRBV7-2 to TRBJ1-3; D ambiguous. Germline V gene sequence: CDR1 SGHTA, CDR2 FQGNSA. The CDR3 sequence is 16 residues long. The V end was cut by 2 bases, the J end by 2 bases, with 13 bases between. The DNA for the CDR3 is TGTGCCAGCAGCTTAATACTTTGGGGTGCTGGAAACACCATATATTTT. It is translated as CASSLILWGAGNTIYF.

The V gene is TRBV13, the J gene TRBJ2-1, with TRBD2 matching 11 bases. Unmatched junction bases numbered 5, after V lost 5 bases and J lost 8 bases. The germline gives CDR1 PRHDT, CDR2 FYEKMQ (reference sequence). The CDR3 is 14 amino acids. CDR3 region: CASSHSGRADEQFF. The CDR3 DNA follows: TGTGCCAGCAGCCATAGCGGGAGGGCCGATGAGCAGTTCTTC.

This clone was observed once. CDR3 DNA: TGTGCCAGCAGCGAGAACCGGGGGACGTATGGCTACACCTTC. Residues: CASSENRGTYGYTF. The chain recombines TRBV6-1 with TRBJ1-2, with D maybe TRBD1 (5 bases). The ends were cut back, 6 bases at V and 5 bases at J, with 16 bases in the middle. The CDR3 totals 14 residues. Looked up from germline, CDR1 is MNHNS and CDR2 is SASEGT.

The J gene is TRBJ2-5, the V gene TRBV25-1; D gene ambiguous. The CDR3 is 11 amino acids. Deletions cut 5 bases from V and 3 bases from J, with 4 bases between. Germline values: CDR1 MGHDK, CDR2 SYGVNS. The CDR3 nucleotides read TGTGCCAGCAGTAGAAAAGAGACCCAGTACTTC. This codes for CASSRKETQYF.

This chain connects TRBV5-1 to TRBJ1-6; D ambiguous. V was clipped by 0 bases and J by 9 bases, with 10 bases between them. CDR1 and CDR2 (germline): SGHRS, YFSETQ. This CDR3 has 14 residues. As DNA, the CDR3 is TGCGCCAGCAGCTTGGCCAACCGGGGTTCACCCCTCCACTTT. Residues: CASSLANRGSPLHF.

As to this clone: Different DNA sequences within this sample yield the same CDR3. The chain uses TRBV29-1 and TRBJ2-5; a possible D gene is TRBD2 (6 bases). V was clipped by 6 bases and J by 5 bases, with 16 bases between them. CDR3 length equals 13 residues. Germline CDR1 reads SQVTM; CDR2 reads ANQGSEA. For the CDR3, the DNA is TGCAGCGTGGAGGGGCGGGCTGGGGAGACCCAGTACTTC. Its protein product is CSVEGRAGETQYF.

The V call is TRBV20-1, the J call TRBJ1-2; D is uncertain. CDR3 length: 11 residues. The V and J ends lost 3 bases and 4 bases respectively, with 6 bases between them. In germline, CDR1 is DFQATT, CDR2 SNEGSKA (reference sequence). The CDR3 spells CSASGTYGYTF. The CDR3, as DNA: TGCAGTGCTAGCGGCACCTATGGCTACACCTTC.

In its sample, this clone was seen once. CDR3 DNA: TGTGCCATCAGTGCGAGCGGACAGGGGGGGAAGACCCAGTACTTC. This encodes CAISASGQGGKTQYF. The chain uses TRBV10-3 and TRBJ2-5; 10 bases agree with TRBD1. Trimming removed 4 bases from V and 6 bases from J; junction bases left unmatched: 8. Germline V CDR1 and CDR2: ENHRY, SYGVKD. The length of the CDR3 is 15 residues.

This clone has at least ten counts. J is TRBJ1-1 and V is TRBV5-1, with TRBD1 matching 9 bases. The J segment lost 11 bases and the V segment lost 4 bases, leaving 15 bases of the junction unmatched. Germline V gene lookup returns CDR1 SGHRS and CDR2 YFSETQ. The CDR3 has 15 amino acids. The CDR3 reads CASSLIPGQGSRAFF. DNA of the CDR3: TGCGCCAGCAGCCTAATCCCGGGACAGGGATCCCGGGCTTTCTTT.

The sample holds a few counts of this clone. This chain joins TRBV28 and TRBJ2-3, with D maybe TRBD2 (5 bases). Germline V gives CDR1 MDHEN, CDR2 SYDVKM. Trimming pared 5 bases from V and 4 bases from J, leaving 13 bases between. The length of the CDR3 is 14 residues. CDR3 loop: CASSPPAGADTQYF. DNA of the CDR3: TGTGCCAGCAGTCCCCCGGCCGGGGCAGATACGCAGTATTTT.

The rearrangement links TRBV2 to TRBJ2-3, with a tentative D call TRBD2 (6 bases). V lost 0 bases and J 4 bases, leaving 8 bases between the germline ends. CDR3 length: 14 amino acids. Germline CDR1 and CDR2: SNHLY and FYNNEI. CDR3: CASSEARGADTQYF. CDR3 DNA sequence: TGTGCCAGCAGTGAAGCGCGCGGGGCAGATACGCAGTATTTT.

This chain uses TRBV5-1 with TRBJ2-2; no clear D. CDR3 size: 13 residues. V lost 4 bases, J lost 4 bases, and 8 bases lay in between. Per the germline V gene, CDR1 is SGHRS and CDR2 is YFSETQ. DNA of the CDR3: TGCGCCAGCAGCCCTATTCCCACCGGGGAGCTGTTTTTT. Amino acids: CASSPIPTGELFF.

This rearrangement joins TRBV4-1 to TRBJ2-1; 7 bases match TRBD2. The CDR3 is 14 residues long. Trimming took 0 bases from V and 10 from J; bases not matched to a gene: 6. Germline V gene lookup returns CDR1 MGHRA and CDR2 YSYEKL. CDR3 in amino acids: CASSQDRKAGEQFF. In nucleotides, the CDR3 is TGCGCCAGCAGCCAAGATAGGAAAGCGGGAGAGCAGTTCTTC.

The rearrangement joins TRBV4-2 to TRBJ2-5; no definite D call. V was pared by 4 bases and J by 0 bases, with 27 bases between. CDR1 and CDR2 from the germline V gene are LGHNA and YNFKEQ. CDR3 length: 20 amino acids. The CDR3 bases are TGTGCCAGCAGCCCAGGCGTCATGGGCCTCAAAGACAAGTACCAAGAGACCCAGTACTTC. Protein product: CASSPGVMGLKDKYQETQYF.

CDR3: CASSPSGRTEAFF. The CDR3 nucleotides are TGTGCCAGCAGCCCATCGGGAAGGACTGAAGCTTTCTTT. The chain employs TRBV28 and TRBJ1-1, with D unresolved. Trimming shortened V by 6 bases and J by 5 bases, and 13 bases separated the two germline ends. There are 13 residues in the CDR3. Germline values: CDR1 MDHEN, CDR2 SYDVKM.

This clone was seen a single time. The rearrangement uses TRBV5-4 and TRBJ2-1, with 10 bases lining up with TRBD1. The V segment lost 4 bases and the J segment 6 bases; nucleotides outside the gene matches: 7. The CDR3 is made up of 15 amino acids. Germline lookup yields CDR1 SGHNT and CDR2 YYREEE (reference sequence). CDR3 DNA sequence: TGTGCCAGCAGCCCTTGGGACAGGGGAAGCAATGAGCAGTTCTTC. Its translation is CASSPWDRGSNEQFF.

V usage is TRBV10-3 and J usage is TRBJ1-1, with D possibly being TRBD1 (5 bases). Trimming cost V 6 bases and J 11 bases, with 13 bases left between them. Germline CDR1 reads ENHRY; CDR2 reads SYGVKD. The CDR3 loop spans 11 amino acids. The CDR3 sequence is CAIRGEGGAFF. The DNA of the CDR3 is TGTGCCATCAGGGGGGAAGGTGGCGCTTTCTTT.